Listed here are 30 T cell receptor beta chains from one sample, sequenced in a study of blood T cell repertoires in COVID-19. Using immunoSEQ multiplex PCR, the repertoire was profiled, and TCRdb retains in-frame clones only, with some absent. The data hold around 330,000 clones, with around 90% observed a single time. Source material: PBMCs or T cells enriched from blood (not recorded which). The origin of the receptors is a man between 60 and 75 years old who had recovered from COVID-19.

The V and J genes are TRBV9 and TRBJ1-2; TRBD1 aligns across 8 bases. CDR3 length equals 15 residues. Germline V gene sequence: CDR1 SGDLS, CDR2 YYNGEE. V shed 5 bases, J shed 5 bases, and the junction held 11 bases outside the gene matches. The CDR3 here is CASSDNRDRQYGYTF. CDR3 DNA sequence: TGTGCCAGCAGTGATAACCGGGACAGGCAGTATGGCTACACCTTC.

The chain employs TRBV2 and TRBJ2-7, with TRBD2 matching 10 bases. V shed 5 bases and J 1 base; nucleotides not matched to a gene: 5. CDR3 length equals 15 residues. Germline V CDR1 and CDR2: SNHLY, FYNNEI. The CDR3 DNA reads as TGTGCCAGCAGTAAGGGACTAGCGCCTTCCTACGAGCAGTACTTC. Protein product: CASSKGLAPSYEQYF.

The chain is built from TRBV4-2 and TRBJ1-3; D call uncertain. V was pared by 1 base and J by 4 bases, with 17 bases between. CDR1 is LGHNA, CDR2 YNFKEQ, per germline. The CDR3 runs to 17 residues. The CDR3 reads CASSQVPTGVWGNTIYF. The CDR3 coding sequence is TGTGCCAGCAGCCAAGTCCCCACCGGGGTTTGGGGAAACACCATATATTTT.

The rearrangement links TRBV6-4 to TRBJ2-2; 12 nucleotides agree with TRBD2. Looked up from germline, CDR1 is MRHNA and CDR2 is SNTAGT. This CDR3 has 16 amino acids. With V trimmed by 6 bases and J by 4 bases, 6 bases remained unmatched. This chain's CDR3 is CASSKLAGGVTGELFF. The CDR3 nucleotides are TGTGCCAGCAGCAAACTAGCGGGAGGTGTCACCGGGGAGCTGTTTTTT.

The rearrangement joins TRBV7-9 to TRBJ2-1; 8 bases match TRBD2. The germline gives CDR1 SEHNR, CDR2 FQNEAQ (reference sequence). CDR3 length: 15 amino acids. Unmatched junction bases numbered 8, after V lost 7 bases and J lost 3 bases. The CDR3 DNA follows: TGTGCCAGCATGATCGGTAGCGGGAACTACAATGAGCAGTTCTTC. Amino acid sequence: CASMIGSGNYNEQFF. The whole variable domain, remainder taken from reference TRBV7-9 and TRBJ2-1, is DTGVSQNPRHKITKRGQNVTFRCDPISEHNRLYWYRQTLGQGPEFLTYFQNEAQLEKSRLLSDRFSAERPKGSFSTLEIQRTEQGDSAMYLCASMIGSGNYNEQFFGPGTRLTVL.

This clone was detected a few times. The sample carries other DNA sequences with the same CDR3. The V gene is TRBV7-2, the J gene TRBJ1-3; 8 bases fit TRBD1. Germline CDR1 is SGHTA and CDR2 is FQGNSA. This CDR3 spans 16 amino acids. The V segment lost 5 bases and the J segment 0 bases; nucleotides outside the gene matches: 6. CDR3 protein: CASSPSDRDSGNTIYF. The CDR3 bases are TGTGCCAGCAGCCCGTCGGACAGGGACTCTGGAAACACCATATATTTT.

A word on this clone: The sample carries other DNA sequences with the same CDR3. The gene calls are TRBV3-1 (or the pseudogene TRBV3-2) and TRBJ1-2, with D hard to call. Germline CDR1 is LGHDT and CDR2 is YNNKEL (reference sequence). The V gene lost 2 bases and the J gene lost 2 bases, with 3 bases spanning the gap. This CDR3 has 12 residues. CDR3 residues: CASSQSNYGYTF. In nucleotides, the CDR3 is TGTGCCAGCAGCCAAAGCAACTATGGCTACACCTTC.

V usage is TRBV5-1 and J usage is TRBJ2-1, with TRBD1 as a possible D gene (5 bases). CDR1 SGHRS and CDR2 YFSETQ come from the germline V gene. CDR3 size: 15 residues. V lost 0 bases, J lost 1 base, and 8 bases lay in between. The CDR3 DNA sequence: TGCGCCAGCAGCTTGGCAGGGCGATCCTACAATGAGCAGTTCTTC. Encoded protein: CASSLAGRSYNEQFF.

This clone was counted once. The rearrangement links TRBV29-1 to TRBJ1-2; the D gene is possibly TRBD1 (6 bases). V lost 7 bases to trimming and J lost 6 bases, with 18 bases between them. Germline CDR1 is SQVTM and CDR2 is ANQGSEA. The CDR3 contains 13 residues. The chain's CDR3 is CSAMDRAFHGYTF. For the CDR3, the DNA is TGCAGCGCTATGGACAGAGCGTTCCATGGCTACACCTTC.

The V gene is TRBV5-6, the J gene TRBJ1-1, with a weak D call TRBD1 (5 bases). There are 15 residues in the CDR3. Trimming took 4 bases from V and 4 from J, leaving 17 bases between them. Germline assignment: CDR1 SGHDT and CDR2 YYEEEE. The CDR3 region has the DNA TGTGCCAGCAGCGCCTCAGGGTTTACTGCCACTGAAGCTTTCTTT. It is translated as CASSASGFTATEAFF.

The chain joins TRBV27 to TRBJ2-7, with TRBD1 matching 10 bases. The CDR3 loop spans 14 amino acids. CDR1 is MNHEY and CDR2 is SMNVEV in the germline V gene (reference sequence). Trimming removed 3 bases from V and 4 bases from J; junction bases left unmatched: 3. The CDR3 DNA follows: TGTGCCAGCAGTTTCGGGACAGGGGATTACGAGCAGTACTTC. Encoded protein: CASSFGTGDYEQYF.

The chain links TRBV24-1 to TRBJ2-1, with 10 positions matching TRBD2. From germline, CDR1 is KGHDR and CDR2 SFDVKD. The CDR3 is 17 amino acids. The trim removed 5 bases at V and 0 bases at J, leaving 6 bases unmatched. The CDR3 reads CATSGGLAPNSYNEQFF. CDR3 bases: TGTGCCACCAGTGGGGGACTAGCGCCCAACTCCTACAATGAGCAGTTCTTC.

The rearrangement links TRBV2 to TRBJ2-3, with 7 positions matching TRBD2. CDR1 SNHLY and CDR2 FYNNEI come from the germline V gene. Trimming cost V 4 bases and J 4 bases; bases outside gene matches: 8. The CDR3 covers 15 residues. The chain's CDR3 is CASSGLAPSADTQYF. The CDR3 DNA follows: TGTGCCAGCAGTGGACTAGCTCCCAGCGCAGATACGCAGTATTTT.

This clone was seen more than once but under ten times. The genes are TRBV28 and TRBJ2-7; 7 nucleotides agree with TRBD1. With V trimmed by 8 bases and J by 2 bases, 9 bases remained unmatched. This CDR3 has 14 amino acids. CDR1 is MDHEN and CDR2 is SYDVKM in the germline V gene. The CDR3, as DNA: TGTGCCAGCCGAGGACAGGAGTCGACCTACGAGCAGTACTTC. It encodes CASRGQESTYEQYF.

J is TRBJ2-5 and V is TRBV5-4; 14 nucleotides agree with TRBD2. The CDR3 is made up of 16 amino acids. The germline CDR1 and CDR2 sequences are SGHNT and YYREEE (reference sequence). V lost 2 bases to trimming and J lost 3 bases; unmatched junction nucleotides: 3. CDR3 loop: CASSFGLAGGEETQYF. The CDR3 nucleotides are TGTGCCAGCAGCTTCGGACTAGCGGGAGGAGAAGAGACCCAGTACTTC.

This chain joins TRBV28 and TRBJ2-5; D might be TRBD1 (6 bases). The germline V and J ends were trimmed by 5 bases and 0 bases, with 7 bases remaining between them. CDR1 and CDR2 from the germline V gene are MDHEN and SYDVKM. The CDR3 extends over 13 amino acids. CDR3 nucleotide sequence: TGTGCCAGCAGTCCAGGGGACCAAGAGACCCAGTACTTC. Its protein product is CASSPGDQETQYF.

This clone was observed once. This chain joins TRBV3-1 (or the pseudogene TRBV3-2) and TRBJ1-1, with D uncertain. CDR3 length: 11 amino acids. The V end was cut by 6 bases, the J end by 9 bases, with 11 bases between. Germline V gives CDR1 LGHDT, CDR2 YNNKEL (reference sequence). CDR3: CASREVGKAFF. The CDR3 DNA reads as TGTGCCAGCAGGGAGGTGGGGAAAGCTTTCTTT.

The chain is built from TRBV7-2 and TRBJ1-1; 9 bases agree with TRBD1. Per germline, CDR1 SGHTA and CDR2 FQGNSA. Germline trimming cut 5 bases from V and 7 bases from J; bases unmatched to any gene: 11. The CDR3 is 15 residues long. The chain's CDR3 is CASSQTPGQGIEAFF. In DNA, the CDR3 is TGTGCCAGCAGCCAGACACCAGGACAGGGGATTGAAGCTTTCTTT.

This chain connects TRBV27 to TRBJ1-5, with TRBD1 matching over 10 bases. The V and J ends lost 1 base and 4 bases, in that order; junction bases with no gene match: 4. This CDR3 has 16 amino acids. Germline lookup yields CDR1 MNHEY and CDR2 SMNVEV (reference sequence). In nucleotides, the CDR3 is TGTGCCAGCAGTTTATTGGGACAGGGGCTTAATCAGCCCCAGCATTTT. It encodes CASSLLGQGLNQPQHF.

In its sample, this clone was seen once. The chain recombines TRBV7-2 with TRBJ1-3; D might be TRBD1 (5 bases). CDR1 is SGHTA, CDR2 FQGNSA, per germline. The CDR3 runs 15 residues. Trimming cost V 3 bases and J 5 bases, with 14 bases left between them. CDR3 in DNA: TGTGCCAGCAGCTTTAGCAGGGAATTTAGAAACACCATATATTTT. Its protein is CASSFSREFRNTIYF.

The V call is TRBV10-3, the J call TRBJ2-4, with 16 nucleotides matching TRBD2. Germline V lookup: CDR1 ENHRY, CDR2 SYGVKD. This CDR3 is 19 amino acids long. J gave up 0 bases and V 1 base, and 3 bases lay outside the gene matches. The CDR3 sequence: CAISELGLAGGLAKNIQYF. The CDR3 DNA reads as TGTGCCATCAGTGAGTTGGGACTAGCGGGAGGGCTAGCCAAAAACATTCAGTACTTC.

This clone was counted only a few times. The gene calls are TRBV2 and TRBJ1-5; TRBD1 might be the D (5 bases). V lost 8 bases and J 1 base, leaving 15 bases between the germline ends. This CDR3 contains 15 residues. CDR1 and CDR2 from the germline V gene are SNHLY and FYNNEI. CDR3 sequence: CASGLEQASNQPQHF. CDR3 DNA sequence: TGTGCCAGCGGGTTAGAACAGGCGAGCAATCAGCCCCAGCATTTT.

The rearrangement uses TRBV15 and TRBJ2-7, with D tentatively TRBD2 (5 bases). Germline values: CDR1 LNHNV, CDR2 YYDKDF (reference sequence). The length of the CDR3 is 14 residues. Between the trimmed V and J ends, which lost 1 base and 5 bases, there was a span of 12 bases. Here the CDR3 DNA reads TGTGCCACCAGCAGAGGAGGGTTTTCGGACGAGCAGTACTTC. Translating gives CATSRGGFSDEQYF.

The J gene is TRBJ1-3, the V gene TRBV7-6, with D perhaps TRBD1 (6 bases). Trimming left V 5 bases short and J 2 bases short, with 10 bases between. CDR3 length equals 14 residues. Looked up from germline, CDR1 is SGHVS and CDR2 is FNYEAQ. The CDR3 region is CASSAGQTGNTIYF. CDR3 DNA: TGTGCCAGCAGCGCCGGACAGACTGGAAACACCATATATTTT.

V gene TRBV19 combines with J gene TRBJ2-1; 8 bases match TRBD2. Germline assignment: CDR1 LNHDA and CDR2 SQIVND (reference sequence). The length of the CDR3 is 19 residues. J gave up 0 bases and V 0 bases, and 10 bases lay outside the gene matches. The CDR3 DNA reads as TGTGCCAGTAGTATAGATATCCCTCCGCTAGCGGGCTCCTACAATGAGCAGTTCTTC. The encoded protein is CASSIDIPPLAGSYNEQFF. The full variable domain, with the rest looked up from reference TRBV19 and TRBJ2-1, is DGGITQSPKYLFRKEGQNVTLSCEQNLNHDAMYWYRQDPGQGLRLIYYSQIVNDFQKGDIAEGYSVSREKKESFPLTVTSAQKNPTAFYLCASSIDIPPLAGSYNEQFFGPGTRLTVL.

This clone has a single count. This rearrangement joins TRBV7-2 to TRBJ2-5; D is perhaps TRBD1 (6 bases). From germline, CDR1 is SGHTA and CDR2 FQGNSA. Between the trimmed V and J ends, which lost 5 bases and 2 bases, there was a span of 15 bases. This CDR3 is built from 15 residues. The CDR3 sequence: CASSIQGRGQETQYF. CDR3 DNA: TGTGCCAGCAGCATACAGGGAAGGGGACAAGAGACCCAGTACTTC.

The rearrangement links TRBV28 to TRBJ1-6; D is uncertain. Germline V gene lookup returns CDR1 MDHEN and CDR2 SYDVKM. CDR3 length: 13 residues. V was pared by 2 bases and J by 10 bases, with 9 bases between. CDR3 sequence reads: CASSLRGESPLHF. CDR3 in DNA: TGTGCCAGCAGTTTACGTGGGGAGTCACCCCTCCACTTT.

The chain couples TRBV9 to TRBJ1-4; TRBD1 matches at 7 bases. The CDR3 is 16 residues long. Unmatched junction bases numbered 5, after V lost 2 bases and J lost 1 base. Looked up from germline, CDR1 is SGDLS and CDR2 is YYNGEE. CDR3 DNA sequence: TGTGCCAGCAGCGTGAACGCAGGGGGAACTAATGAAAAACTGTTTTTT. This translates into CASSVNAGGTNEKLFF.

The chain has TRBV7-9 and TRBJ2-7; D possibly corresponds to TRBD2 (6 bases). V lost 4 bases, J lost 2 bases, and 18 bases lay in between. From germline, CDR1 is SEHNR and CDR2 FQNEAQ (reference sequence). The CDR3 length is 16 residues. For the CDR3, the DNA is TGTGCCAGCAGCTCCACAAGCGGGCAGAGGCCCTACGAGCAGTACTTC. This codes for CASSSTSGQRPYEQYF.

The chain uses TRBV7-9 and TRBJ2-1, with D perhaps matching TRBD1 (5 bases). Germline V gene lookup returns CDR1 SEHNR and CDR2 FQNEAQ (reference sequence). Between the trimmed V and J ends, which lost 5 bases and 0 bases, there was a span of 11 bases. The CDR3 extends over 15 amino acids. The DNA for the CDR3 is TGTGCCAGCAGCCGACAGAAACTCTCCTACAATGAGCAGTTCTTC. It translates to CASSRQKLSYNEQFF.